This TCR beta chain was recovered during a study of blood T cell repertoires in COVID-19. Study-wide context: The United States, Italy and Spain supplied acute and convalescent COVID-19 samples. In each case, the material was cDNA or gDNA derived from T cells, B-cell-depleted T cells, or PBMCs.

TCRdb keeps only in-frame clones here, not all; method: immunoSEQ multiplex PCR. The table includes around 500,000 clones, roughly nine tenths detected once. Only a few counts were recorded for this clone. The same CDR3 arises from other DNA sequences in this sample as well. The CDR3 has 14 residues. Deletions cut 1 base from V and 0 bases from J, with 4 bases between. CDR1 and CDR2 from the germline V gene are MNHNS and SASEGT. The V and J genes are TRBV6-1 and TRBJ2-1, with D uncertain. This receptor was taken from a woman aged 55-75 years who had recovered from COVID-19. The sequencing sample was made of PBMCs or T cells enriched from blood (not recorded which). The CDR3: CASSEDSSYNEQFF. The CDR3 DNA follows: TGTGCCAGCAGTGAAGACAGCTCCTACAATGAGCAGTTCTTC.